This TCR beta chain was recovered during a study of shared clonotypes between healthy human individuals. V was pared by 0 bases and J by 6 bases, with 5 bases between. From germline, CDR1 is LGHNA and CDR2 YSLEER. The CDR3 length is 13 residues. This clone has only a few counts. Here immunoSEQ multiplex PCR was the method, and the copy in TCRdb shows in-frame clones only, minus some. The sample yields roughly 1 million clones, roughly 80% seen once. The chain couples TRBV4-3 to TRBJ2-2; no clear D. This clonotype was obtained from a young man in good health. The sample was memory CD4+ T cells sorted from blood. Described subset: CD45RA-negative fraction. CDR3 coding DNA: TGCGCCAGCAGCCAAGAGTACCCCGGGGAGCTGTTTTTT. It encodes CASSQEYPGELFF.